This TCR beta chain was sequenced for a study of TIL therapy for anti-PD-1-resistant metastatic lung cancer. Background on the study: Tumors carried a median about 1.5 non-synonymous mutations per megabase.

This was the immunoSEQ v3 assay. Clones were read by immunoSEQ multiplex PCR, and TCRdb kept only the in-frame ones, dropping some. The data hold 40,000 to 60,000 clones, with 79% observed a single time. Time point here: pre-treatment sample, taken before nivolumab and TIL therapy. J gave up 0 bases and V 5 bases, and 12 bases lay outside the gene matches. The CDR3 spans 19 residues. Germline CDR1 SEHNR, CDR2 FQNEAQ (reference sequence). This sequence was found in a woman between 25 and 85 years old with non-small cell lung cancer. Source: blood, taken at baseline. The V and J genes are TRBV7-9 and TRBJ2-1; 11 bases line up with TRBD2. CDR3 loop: CASSRGGTSGTSSYNEQFF. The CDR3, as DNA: TGTGCCAGCAGCCGCGGCGGGACTAGCGGTACAAGCTCCTACAATGAGCAGTTCTTC.